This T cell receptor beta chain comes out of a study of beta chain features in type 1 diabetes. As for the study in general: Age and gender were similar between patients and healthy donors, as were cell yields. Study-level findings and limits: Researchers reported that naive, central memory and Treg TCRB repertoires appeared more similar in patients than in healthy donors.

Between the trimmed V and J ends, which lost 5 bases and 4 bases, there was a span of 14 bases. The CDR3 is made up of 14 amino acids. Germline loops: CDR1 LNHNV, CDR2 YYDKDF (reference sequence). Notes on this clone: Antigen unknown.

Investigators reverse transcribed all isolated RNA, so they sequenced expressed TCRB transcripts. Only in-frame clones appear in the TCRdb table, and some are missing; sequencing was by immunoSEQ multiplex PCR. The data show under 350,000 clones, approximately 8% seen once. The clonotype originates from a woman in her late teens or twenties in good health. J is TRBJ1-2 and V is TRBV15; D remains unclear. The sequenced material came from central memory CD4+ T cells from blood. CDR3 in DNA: TGTGCCACCAGCGAGCGGGGAATGAGCTATGGCTACACCTTC. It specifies CATSERGMSYGYTF.